The 15 T cell receptor beta chains in this list originate from one sample, sequenced in a study of blood T cells in healthy people across ages. A J-beta primer mix and a sample-barcoded 5' primer were used in a second PCR of roughly 7 to 12 cycles. TCRdb re-called the 5' RACE reads through MiXCR, storing one row per CDR3 protein. The sample shows approximately 730,000 distinct CDR3 sequences, roughly 50% of them seen only once. The specimen sequenced was blood. The receptors here all came from a man older than 75 in good health.

This clonotype appeared a few times. The gene calls are TRBV20-1 and TRBJ2-5; TRBD1 aligns across 7 bases. The J call may be incorrect, as the DNA end agrees better with TRBJ2-7. Per the germline V gene, CDR1 is DFQATT and CDR2 is SNEGSKA (reference sequence). The CDR3 runs 15 residues. CDR3 residues: CSARGLTGSSNEQYF. DNA for the CDR3: TGCAGTGCTAGAGGGTTGACAGGGTCGTCCAACGAGCAGTACTTC.

The chain is built from TRBV27 and TRBJ2-3, with 14 positions matching TRBD2. Trimming cost V 4 bases and J 8 bases; bases outside gene matches: 8. There are 16 residues in the CDR3. Germline CDR1 MNHEY, CDR2 SMNVEV (reference sequence). The CDR3 loop is CASSSLGLAGGRTQYF. CDR3 DNA: TGTGCCAGCAGTTCCCTCGGACTAGCGGGAGGACGTACGCAGTATTTT.

With regard to this clonotype: Germline and junction disagree at one end, which may indicate a read error. V usage is TRBV2 and J usage is TRBJ2-7; D is unresolved. CDR3 length equals 16 residues. The germline V gene has CDR1 SNHLY and CDR2 FYNNEI. The CDR3, as DNA: TGTGCCTGCAGTGAATTTGTGACGGGCAGCTCCTACGAGCAGTACTTC. It translates to CACSEFVTGSSYEQYF.

The chain combines TRBV20-1 with TRBJ2-1; 9 nucleotides agree with TRBD1. After removal of 1 base from V and 9 bases from J, the junction contained 13 bases not matched to a gene. The length of the CDR3 is 16 residues. CDR1 DFQATT and CDR2 SNEGSKA come from the germline V gene (reference sequence). DNA of the CDR3: TGCAGTGCTAGAGGATTAGCGGACAGGGGATCCGGTGAGCAGTTCTTC. Its translation: CSARGLADRGSGEQFF.

CDR3 residues: CAIRSGGAAGDEQFF. The CDR3 bases are TGTGCCATCCGAAGCGGGGGAGCGGCCGGGGATGAGCAGTTCTTC. The rearrangement uses TRBV10-3 and TRBJ2-1; 8 positions match TRBD2. V lost 8 bases, J lost 8 bases, and 14 bases stayed unmatched. Germline V gene data show CDR1 as ENHRY and CDR2 as SYGVKD. This CDR3 region has 15 residues.

The chain recombines TRBV14 with TRBJ2-3; no firm D call. V lost 0 bases and J 14 bases, leaving 12 bases between the germline ends. The length of the CDR3 is 12 residues. The germline V gene encodes CDR1 SGHDN and CDR2 FVKESK. The CDR3 loop is CASSQDRRYAYF. For the CDR3, the DNA is TGTGCCAGCAGCCAAGATCGAAGATACGCGTATTTT. The full variable domain, rest sourced from reference TRBV14 and TRBJ2-3, is EAGVTQFPSHSVIEKGQTVTLRCDPISGHDNLYWYRRVMGKEIKFLLHFVKESKQDESGMPNNRFLAERTGGTYSTLKVQPAELEDSGVYFCASSQDRRYAYFGPGTRLTVL.

The chain joins TRBV6-1 to TRBJ1-5; D not resolved. Germline CDR1 is MNHNS and CDR2 is SASEGT. V lost 1 base, J lost 0 bases, and 7 bases lay in between. This CDR3 is built from 15 residues. The CDR3 DNA reads as TGTGCCAGCAGTGAAGAAAACTATAGCAATCAGCCCCAGCATTTT. Its translation is CASSEENYSNQPQHF.

The chain combines TRBV11-2 with TRBJ1-1, with D tentatively TRBD1 (6 bases). Trimming pared 10 bases from V and 1 base from J, leaving 19 bases between. The germline V gene encodes CDR1 SGHAT and CDR2 FQNNGV. There are 15 residues in the CDR3. CDR3 in amino acids: CATRSNRAKNTEAFF. In nucleotides, the CDR3 is TGTGCCACCAGGTCAAACAGGGCGAAGAACACTGAAGCTTTCTTT.

The chain links TRBV5-5 to TRBJ2-2; 12 nucleotides match TRBD2. Germline CDR1 is SGHKS and CDR2 is YYEKEE (reference sequence). Trimming at V came to 4 bases and at J to 4 bases, leaving 8 bases not matched to a gene. This CDR3 has 17 amino acids. Written as DNA, the CDR3 is TGTGCCAGCAGCAGACTAGCGGGAGAACTGGGCACCGGGGAGCTGTTTTTT. Its translation is CASSRLAGELGTGELFF.

This clonotype was observed a handful of times. The chain combines TRBV7-9 with TRBJ2-1; either TRBD1 or TRBD2 may supply D (5 bases each). CDR1 is SEHNR and CDR2 is FQNEAQ in the germline V gene (reference sequence). The V end lost 1 base, the J end lost 7 bases, and 14 bases lay between the germline ends. The length of the CDR3 is 15 residues. Written as DNA, the CDR3 is TGTGCCAGCAGCTTAGTAGGGGACCCACAGAATGAGCAGTTCTTC. It translates to CASSLVGDPQNEQFF.

V gene TRBV14 combines with J gene TRBJ2-1; weak D call: TRBD2 (5 bases). The CDR3 has 16 residues. The V end lost 0 bases, the J end lost 2 bases, and 11 bases lay between the germline ends. Germline V gene data show CDR1 as SGHDN and CDR2 as FVKESK. CDR3 sequence (DNA): TGTGCCAGCAGCCAAGATCGGGGAGCCGCCTACAATGAGCAGTTCTTC. Translation: CASSQDRGAAYNEQFF.

A word on this clonotype: The junction and the germline gene differ at one end; a read error may be behind it. The chain links TRBV11-1 to TRBJ2-7; maybe TRBD2 (6 bases). There are 15 residues in the CDR3. Per the germline V gene, CDR1 is SGHAT and CDR2 is FQDESV (reference sequence). The CDR3 bases are TGTGCCAACAGCCTGGGACCGGGAGACTCCTACGAGCAGTACTTC. Its translation is CANSLGPGDSYEQYF.

The chain is built from TRBV7-2 and TRBJ2-2, with D possibly matching TRBD1 (6 bases). Per the germline V gene, CDR1 is SGHTA and CDR2 is FQGNSA. The V end was cut by 1 base, the J end by 7 bases, with 16 bases between. The CDR3 loop spans 16 amino acids. The CDR3 DNA is TGTGCCAGCAGCTTAGTGGGACATCTGTTGGGCGGGGAGCTGTTTTTT. It codes for CASSLVGHLLGGELFF.

This chain links TRBV18 with TRBJ1-1; D not resolved. Germline values: CDR1 KGHSH, CDR2 LQKENI. Trimming stripped 6 bases from V and 1 base from J, with 12 bases between. The CDR3 runs to 14 residues. CDR3 DNA: TGTGCCAGCTCCGTGGGAGAGGGGAACACTGAAGCTTTCTTT. Translating gives CASSVGEGNTEAFF.

Note on this clonotype: An end of the junction differs from the germline gene, which may be a read error. This chain joins TRBV5-1 and TRBJ1-1, with TRBD1 matching 10 bases. In germline, CDR1 is SGHRS, CDR2 YFSETQ. The CDR3 has 17 residues. The CDR3 here is CASSLDPGQGPGTEDFF. For the CDR3, the DNA is TGCGCCAGCAGCTTGGATCCGGGACAGGGGCCCGGCACTGAAGATTTCTTT.